These T cell receptor beta chains were read from a single sample in a study of blood T cell repertoires in COVID-19. The method was immunoSEQ multiplex PCR; TCRdb's version includes in-frame clones alone and lacks a portion of them. The data contain about 200,000 clones, less than 85% of them singletons. What was sequenced was peripheral blood. These receptors originate from a man aged 50 to 59 who had recovered from COVID-19. CDR3s include the opening cysteine and the closing phenylalanine or tryptophan. The D gene is left open where the match is weak. Rows give clone size only sometimes, using once, few, many, or a class for an expanded clone.

J	D	V	size	DNA	CDR3
TRBJ2-1	.	TRBV20-1	.	TGCAGTGCTCGCCAGAACACTGAGCAGTTCTTC	CSARQNTEQFF
TRBJ2-7	.	TRBV7-8	.	TGTGCCAGCACCCGTGCGGGGAGTTACGAGCAGTACTTC	CASTRAGSYEQYF
TRBJ2-7	TRBD2	TRBV9	few	TGTGCCAGCAGCGTAGATCCAGGGCACCCAGCGGGAGGGGGGTACGAGCAGTACTTC	CASSVDPGHPAGGGYEQYF
TRBJ1-2	TRBD1	TRBV7-8	.	TGTGCCAGCAGCAGACAGACAGGGGGCGAGATTAACTATGGCTACACCTTC	CASSRQTGGEINYGYTF
TRBJ1-5	TRBD1	TRBV19	.	TGTGCCAGCAAGGCAGGGGGAAGCAATCAGCCCCAGCATTTT	CASKAGGSNQPQHF
TRBJ1-3	.	TRBV7-8	.	TGTGCCAGCAGCCTCCGTCGCTCTGGAAACACCATATATTTT	CASSLRRSGNTIYF
TRBJ2-1	.	TRBV27	.	TGTGCCAGCAGCCCTCACTCCCCTTTGTTGAGTGAGCAGTTCTTC	CASSPHSPLLSEQFF
TRBJ1-1	.	TRBV19	medium-sized	TGTGCCAGTAGTCAGTCGGGGTGGAACACTGAAGCTTTCTTT	CASSQSGWNTEAFF
TRBJ2-7	TRBD1	TRBV4-2	.	TGTGCCAGCAGCGAAGGACAGGGGGCTGTGGACGAGCAGTACTTC	CASSEGQGAVDEQYF
TRBJ2-1	TRBD2	TRBV5-1	.	TGCGCCAGCAGCTTGGGCCCCGCGGGACTAGCGGGAATCAATGAGCAGTTCTTC	CASSLGPAGLAGINEQFF
TRBJ2-5	TRBD2	TRBV24-1	.	TGTGCCACCAGTGGGTCTAGCGGGAGTTATGCGGCGCAAGAGACCCAGTACTTC	CATSGSSGSYAAQETQYF
TRBJ2-6	TRBD1	TRBV6-5	.	TGTGCCAGCAGGCAACAGGGGTCTGGGGCCAACGTCCTGACTTTC	CASRQQGSGANVLTF
TRBJ2-7	TRBD2	TRBV2	.	TGTGCCAGCAGACCCGGCGGGGGACCCTACGAGCAGTACTTC	CASRPGGGPYEQYF
TRBJ2-7	.	TRBV2	.	TGTGCCAGCACCCTTGTATGGACTTACGAGCAGTACTTC	CASTLVWTYEQYF
TRBJ2-7	.	TRBV28	.	TGTGCCAGCAGCGTGACAGACTACGAGCAGTACTTC	CASSVTDYEQYF
TRBJ2-2	TRBD1	TRBV19	.	TGTGCCAGTAGCCCGACAGGGTCGATGGGCACCGGGGAGCTGTTTTTT	CASSPTGSMGTGELFF
TRBJ1-3	.	TRBV10-3	.	TGTGCCATCGAGTCGACTCTCTCTGGAAACACCATATATTTT	CAIESTLSGNTIYF
TRBJ2-7	.	TRBV7-9	once	TGTGCCAGCAGCTCCGCTCAGGGGGGCTACGAGCAGTACTTC	CASSSAQGGYEQYF
TRBJ1-1	.	TRBV6-5	.	TGTGCCAGCAGTCGAGGGAACACTGAAGCTTTCTTT	CASSRGNTEAFF
TRBJ2-7	TRBD2	TRBV29-1	.	TGCAGCGTTCTGGGGACTAGCGGTTCCAATAGCGACGAGCAGTACTTC	CSVLGTSGSNSDEQYF
TRBJ1-2	TRBD1	TRBV11-2	.	TGTGCCAGCAGCTTGGGACAGGGGGCGGTTGGCTACACCTTC	CASSLGQGAVGYTF
TRBJ2-1	.	TRBV7-9	.	TGTGCCAGCAGCTCGGGAAATGCAAACTACAATGAGCAGTTCTTC	CASSSGNANYNEQFF
TRBJ1-1	.	TRBV18	.	TGTGCCAGCTCCTCGGTCGGACAGAACACTGAAGCTTTCTTT	CASSSVGQNTEAFF
TRBJ2-7	.	TRBV20-1	.	TGCAGTGCTAGGGAGGGGTTCGAGTACTTC	CSAREGFEYF
TRBJ2-7	TRBD1	TRBV7-6	.	TGTGCCAGCAGCTCGCGGAGACAGGGGGCGTTCCCCTACGAGCAGTACTTC	CASSSRRQGAFPYEQYF
TRBJ1-2	TRBD1	TRBV28	.	TGTGCCACCGAGACAGGGGGTGGTGGCTACACCTTC	CATETGGGGYTF
TRBJ1-5	TRBD1	TRBV30	.	TGTGCCTGGAGTGACAGGGGAGTCGGTCAGCCCCAGCATTTT	CAWSDRGVGQPQHF
TRBJ2-1	.	TRBV19	.	TGTGCCAGTAGTCCTAGGACCGGAGGAGGGCCGTTTTCCCGAGTGAAACACAATGAGCAGTTCTTC	CASSPRTGGGPFSRVKHNEQFF
TRBJ2-5	TRBD2	TRBV11-2	.	TGTGCCAGCAGCTCCTTTCCCTTTCTAGCGGGAGAAGAGACCCAGTACTTC	CASSSFPFLAGEETQYF
TRBJ2-1	.	TRBV21-1	.	TGTGCCAGCAGCAAAGACATTGGGGACTCCAACAATGAGCAGTTCTTC	CASSKDIGDSNNEQFF
TRBJ2-1	TRBD2	TRBV11-2	.	TGTGCCAGCAGCCCAATCGCCGGGACTAGCGGGAGAAATGAGCAGTTCTTC	CASSPIAGTSGRNEQFF
TRBJ2-7	TRBD2	TRBV5-1	.	TGCGCCAGCAGCCAGGGACTAGCGGGAGCTTCCGACGAGCAGTACTTC	CASSQGLAGASDEQYF
TRBJ2-1	TRBD2	TRBV19	.	TGTGCCAGTAGTATATGGAGGTTAGCGGGAGGGATAGGCGATGAGCAGTTCTTC	CASSIWRLAGGIGDEQFF
TRBJ2-7	TRBD2	TRBV15	once	TGTGCCACCAGCAGACTCCCCGGGACTAGCGGGAGCCCCTACGAGCAGTACTTC	CATSRLPGTSGSPYEQYF